This T cell receptor (beta chain) was captured in a study of OX40 agonist ivuxolimab in advanced cancers. Findings and limits, study-wide: Among patients with partial responses at 0.1-3.0 mg/kg, clonal expansion was among the lowest. There were, on average, more expanded clones in CD8+ T cells than in CD4+.

Notes on this clone: The antigen is unknown.

TCRdb's copy holds only in-frame clones and misses some; the assay was immunoSEQ multiplex PCR. Among about 110,000 clones listed, around nine tenths were seen once. Germline CDR1 and CDR2: SGDLS and YYNGEE. The CDR3 runs 15 residues. With 5 bases clipped from V and 8 bases from J, the junction kept 14 bases outside the gene matches. The TCR comes from an adult with an advanced solid tumor such as melanoma, head and neck, liver or kidney cancer. The sequenced sample was CD4+ or CD8+ T cells sorted from blood, obtained in a trial of the OX40 agonist ivuxolimab. The V call is TRBV9, the J call TRBJ1-2; TRBD1 aligns across 8 bases. CDR3 coding DNA: TGTGCCAGCAGTCCGGGACAGGAGAATTTTCAAGGCTACACCTTC. Its protein is CASSPGQENFQGYTF.